This T cell receptor (beta chain) is drawn from a study of cytomegalovirus exposure and HLA in healthy donors. PCR was performed using 60 Vbeta and 13 Jbeta primers. Some clones are missing from TCRdb's copy, which holds only in-frame ones; the method was immunoSEQ multiplex PCR. The sample yields about 57,000 clones, over 60% seen once. Sampled while nominally healthy, donors likely had unrecorded immune exposures. Study-wide findings and caveats: Association of a missense DCLRE1C variant with TCR beta V- and J-gene trimming was reported in a later analysis. The study put some 150 TCR beta chains on its list as cytomegalovirus-associated. Reportedly, a later analysis found an Asian-associated ancestry cluster had fewer N-insertions than the roughly 700-donor mean.

The CDR3 extends over 14 amino acids. Germline trimming cut 2 bases from V and 4 bases from J; bases unmatched to any gene: 2. Germline V gene sequence: CDR1 LNHNV, CDR2 YYDKDF (reference sequence). Concerning this clone: Its matching antigen is unknown.

Sequencing was performed on PBMCs. V is TRBV15 and J is TRBJ2-7; 10 nucleotides line up with TRBD1. This receptor was obtained from a man aged 30-40 years in good health and CMV-seropositive. CDR3: CATSRPGQGYEQYF. In nucleotides, the CDR3 is TGTGCCACCAGCAGACCGGGACAGGGGTACGAGCAGTACTTC.